This entry features one TCR beta chain sequence. This clone was counted only a few times. This receptor's antigen is unknown. No base quality values were provided; no much bigger clone lies one nucleotide off. The cohort consisted of 600 or so healthy bone marrow donors. At the time of sampling, every cohort member was nominally healthy, though immune exposures that went unrecorded were likely present. The donor tested CMV seronegative and was one of the 352 seronegative cohort members. Every donor gave a peripheral blood sample, and the peripheral blood mononuclear cells from that sample were used for TCR beta sequencing. The Qiagen DNeasy Blood Extraction Kit was used to extract genomic DNA from the blood cell samples. The receptor library was made with the immunoSEQ multiplex PCR assay. The multiplex PCR relied on a mix of 60 forward primers for TCR Vbeta segments and 13 reverse primers for TCR Jbeta segments. Amplification of the CDR3 region of rearranged TCR beta genes was performed with a multiplex PCR assay on genomic DNA. The amplified TCR beta libraries were sequenced on the Illumina HiSeq System as 87-base-pair reads. Concerning the study's data processing: In a later analysis, tens of millions of unique TCR beta chains were counted across the 500 to 850 repertoires, and approximately 9.9 million of these chains were shared by at least two donors. A nearest-neighbor algorithm error-corrected the raw reads and collapsed the reads into unique sequences, merging closely related sequences to remove PCR and sequencing errors. CDR3 sequences were aligned to IMGT reference sequences to assign V, D and J gene segments. For a sequence to be retained, at least a six-nucleotide match to both a V gene segment and a J gene segment was required. A rearrangement was called productive if the CDR3 had no stop codons and remained in frame with V and J, and every other rearrangement was called non-productive. CDR3 was defined by IMGT convention, running from the second conserved V-encoded cysteine to the conserved J-encoded phenylalanine. The earlier analysis of some 540 of the donors excluded any sequence lacking an unambiguous match to a single V gene segment. In an earlier analysis of 450 to 700 of the donors, V segments were called functional above 56.7% productive rearrangements and were called segregating when the between-donor standard deviation exceeded 5%. A statistical classification framework was built to diagnose cytomegalovirus status from the catalog of TCR beta chain sequences. In a later analysis, TCR nucleotide sequences were compared against IMGT/GENE-DB human TR gene sequences so that V and J genes could be assigned. A later analysis assigned CDR3 sequences and most-parsimonious VDJ recombination scenarios with the TCRdist pipeline. In a later analysis, every TCR beta chain was defined by the combination of its CDR3 amino acid sequence and its V-gene family, and reads without a unique V-gene family were dropped. To address suspected cross-contamination and a sequencing artifact, a later analysis removed approximately 600 highly shared, low-generation-probability nucleotide sequences. For each public chain, a later analysis derived a clonal expansion index from normalized ranks of inferred template counts within each repertoire. Generation probabilities in a later analysis came from a VDJ recombination model fitted to out-of-frame rearrangements, and those results were checked against IGoR. Hypergeometric tests were used in a later analysis to score TCR-TCR, TCR-HLA and TCR-CMV co-occurrence, with a repertoire-size bias correction applied to the TCR pairs. A later analysis estimated false discovery rates by permuting HLA or CMV assignments 20 times. In a later analysis, co-occurring TCRs were grouped using DBSCAN, and TCRdist sequence similarity was added for clustering within HLA-allele-positive subsets. Co-occurrence clustering excluded repertoires with fewer than 30,000 or more than 120,000 public chains, plus five with anomalous nucleotide sharing. As stored in TCRdb, this immuneACCESS dataset retains in-frame rearrangements with V and J assigned. A fraction of the clones does not appear; measured against another copy, unresolved V genes explain less than half of the discrepancy, and the remainder lacks a known reason. That table furnishes V, J and clone size, whereas the DNA furnished D and trimming. In this sample the table shows roughly 98,000 clones, about 81% of which occur a single time. The ten largest clones capture 1.4% of the sample.

According to the germline V gene, CDR1 reads SGHNT and CDR2 reads YENEEA. The CDR3 contains 12 residues, cysteine and phenylalanine counted. Only the CDR3 part of the read is kept: 36 bases, read in frame from the first base. V is cut by 4 bases and J by 5 bases, and the space between the germline ends is 8 bases. The data belong to a study of cytomegalovirus exposure and HLA in healthy donors (dated by TCRdb to 2016 to 2017). Some background on the complete study: According to an earlier analysis of 587 of the donors, about 180 million T cells yielded some 120 million unique TCR beta sequences and 276 Gb of sequence data. Along with the approximately 700-subject first cohort, a separate validation cohort of 120 different subjects was used. A later genetic analysis took genome-wide SNP genotypes for about 65% of the roughly 670 donors and used that subset as a discovery cohort. Typing coverage differed by locus: A, B, C, DRB1 and DQB1 were typed in roughly 620-630 donors, DQA1 in approximately 520, DPA1 in roughly 590, and DPB1 in just under 490. To study patterns of TCR occurrence, a later analysis re-analyzed previously published TCR beta repertoires from under 750 donors and added high-resolution HLA genotyping. An earlier analysis of roughly 580 of the donors used high-throughput TCR beta sequencing to judge whether each TCR beta V gene segment behaved as functional or pseudogenic. HLA typing covered class I and class II loci at four-digit resolution. The later analysis used no new phenotypic data to find candidate immune exposures, relying instead on TCR beta sequences and their occurrence across donors. About 320 gigabases of sequencing data and roughly 90 million unique TCR sequences were included in an early release covering roughly 600 HLA-typed donors. The study aimed to test whether signatures of past pathogen exposure could be identified by cataloging public T cell receptors. Every repertoire in the discovery cohort had been generated on one and the same sequencing platform. To predict cytomegalovirus infection status, the study brought together high-throughput TCR immunosequencing, statistical association of individual TCRs with disease status, and machine learning. Alongside the repertoire data, information on donor age, sex, ethnicity and CMV serostatus was compiled. Across 300 to 500 genotyped donors of the cohort, an average of about 240,000 unique TCR beta nucleotide sequences per donor were sequenced, and approximately 19% of those sequences were non-productive. The study profiled the T cell repertoires of hundreds of subjects by immunosequencing and related them to cytomegalovirus serostatus. Several DR-DQ haplotypes were treated as single units for association and clustering because of strong linkage in the cohort. Of the approximately 400 genotyped donors, 65% to 90% fell in the genetic ancestry cluster associated with self-reported Caucasian donors. Study-level results and caveats: A later analysis found that HLA-associated TCR beta chains were more clonally expanded and had lower generation probabilities than equally common non-associated chains. A cluster of highly shared sequence variants was judged likely to represent a technical artifact of the sequencing pipeline. CMV serostatus was the only immune exposure information available for the cohort. In a later analysis, 15,000 to 20,000 TCR beta sequences were associated with specific HLA alleles at a false discovery rate of 0.05. Correlated functional status among segregating V segments might be attributable to linkage disequilibrium, but an unknown experimental factor could not be ruled out. A further reported finding was that TCR beta sequences accurately predicted the HLA-A and HLA-B alleles for most subjects in the first cohort. The cohort was sequenced for TCR beta chains only, and without alpha or paired-chain data the features that could be detected were limited. According to a later analysis, parvovirus B19, influenza, CMV and Epstein-Barr virus appeared linked to several top co-occurrence clusters. HLA typing was unavailable for some donors at each locus, so association tests used only the typed subset. A later genetic analysis reported fewer N-insertions in productive TCRs among donors in an Asian-associated ancestry cluster than the roughly 700-donor mean. The classifier was reported to diagnose cytomegalovirus status with high specificity and sensitivity in both the original cohort and the validation cohort. Sequencing depth was assumed to be roughly uniform across donors in the presence/absence analyses, though that assumption may not hold. In an earlier analysis of approximately 600 of the donors, most TCR beta V segments were observed in productive rearrangements about 90% or about 30% of the time, broadly matching IMGT annotations. According to the authors, the approach could potentially be generalized to other disease states and immunological phenotypes. While some public TCRs were present in many individuals, most TCR sequences turned up only very rarely across donors. Some IMGT-functional V segments, including TRBV6-2 and TRBV6-3, could not be distinguished by the 87-base-pair reads and were therefore excluded. The study gave a list of 150 to 200 TCR beta chains associated with cytomegalovirus. An association between a missense DCLRE1C variant and V-gene and J-gene trimming of TCR beta chains was found in a later genetic analysis and replicated in an independent cohort. Because counts were too low, more than 15 rarely observed V segments, including chromosome 9 orphons, were left out of the earlier analysis of about 500 of the donors. In a later analysis, the rate of TCR association differed among HLA loci, with DRB1 alleles having the most associated TCRs and HLA-C alleles having the fewest. In a later analysis, most CMV-associated TCR beta chains were found to appear HLA-restricted, with HLA associations seemingly driven largely by CMV exposure. A few of the identified cytomegalovirus-associated TCR beta chains were confirmed in vitro to be specific for cytomegalovirus antigens. When HLA alleles, especially DR and DQ, strongly co-occurred, TCR associations were difficult to assign to individual alleles.

The material sequenced was PBMCs. The source is a man aged 35-49 years in good health and CMV-seronegative. The chain couples TRBV11-3 to TRBJ1-1; perhaps TRBD1 is the D gene, with 5 bases matching. The nucleotide sequence reads TGTGCCAGCAGCTCCCGGGGGACTGAAGCTTTCTTT. It translates to CASSSRGTEAFF.